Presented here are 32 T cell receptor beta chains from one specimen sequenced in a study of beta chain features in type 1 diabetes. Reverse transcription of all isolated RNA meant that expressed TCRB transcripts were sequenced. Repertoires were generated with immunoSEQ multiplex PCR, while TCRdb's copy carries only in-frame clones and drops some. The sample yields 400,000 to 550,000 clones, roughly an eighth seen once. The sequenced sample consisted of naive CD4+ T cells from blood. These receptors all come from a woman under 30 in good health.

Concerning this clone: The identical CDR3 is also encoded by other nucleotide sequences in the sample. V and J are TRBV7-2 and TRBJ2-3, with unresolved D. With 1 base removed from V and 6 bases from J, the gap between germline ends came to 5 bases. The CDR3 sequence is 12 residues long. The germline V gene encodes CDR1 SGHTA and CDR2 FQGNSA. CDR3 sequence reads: CASSLVSDTQYF. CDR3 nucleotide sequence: TGTGCCAGCAGCTTAGTTTCGGATACGCAGTATTTT.

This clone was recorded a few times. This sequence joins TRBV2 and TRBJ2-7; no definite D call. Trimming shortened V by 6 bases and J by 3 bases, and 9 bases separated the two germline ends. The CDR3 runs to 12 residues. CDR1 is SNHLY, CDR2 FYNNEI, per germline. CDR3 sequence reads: CASRSASYEQYF. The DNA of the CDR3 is TGTGCCAGCAGGAGCGCCAGCTACGAGCAGTACTTC.

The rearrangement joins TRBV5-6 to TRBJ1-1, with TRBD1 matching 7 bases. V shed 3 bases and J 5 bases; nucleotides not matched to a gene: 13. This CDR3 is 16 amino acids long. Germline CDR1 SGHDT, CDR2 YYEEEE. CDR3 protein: CASSSTPTGLGTEAFF. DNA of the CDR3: TGTGCCAGCAGCTCGACGCCGACAGGGTTGGGGACTGAAGCTTTCTTT. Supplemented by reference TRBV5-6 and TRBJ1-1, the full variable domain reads DAGVTQSPTHLIKTRGQQVTLRCSPKSGHDTVSWYQQALGQGPQFIFQYYEEEERQRGNFPDRFSGHQFPNYSSELNVNALLLGDSALYLCASSSTPTGLGTEAFFGQGTRLTVV.

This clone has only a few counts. CDR3 in amino acids: CASSLFVRVSSYNEQFF. The DNA of the CDR3 is TGTGCCAGCAGCCTTTTTGTAAGGGTCAGCTCCTACAATGAGCAGTTCTTC. This sequence joins TRBV16 and TRBJ2-1; D gene unclear. Per the germline V gene, CDR1 is KGHSY and CDR2 is FQNENV. Trimming cost V 4 bases and J 0 bases, with 16 bases left between them. The CDR3 loop spans 17 amino acids.

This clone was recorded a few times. CDR3 residues: CASGRPTDEQFF. The CDR3 DNA reads TGTGCCAGCGGGAGACCCACGGATGAGCAGTTCTTC. V and J are TRBV6-5 and TRBJ2-1, with D tentatively TRBD2 (5 bases). Germline values: CDR1 MNHEY, CDR2 SVGAGI. The CDR3 totals 12 residues. V was pared by 8 bases and J by 8 bases, with 13 bases between.

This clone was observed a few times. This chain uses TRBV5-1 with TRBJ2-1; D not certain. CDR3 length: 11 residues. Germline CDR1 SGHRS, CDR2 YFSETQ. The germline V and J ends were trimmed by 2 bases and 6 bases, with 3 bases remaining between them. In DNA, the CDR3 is TGCGCCAGCAGCTTCACCAATGAGCAGTTCTTC. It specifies CASSFTNEQFF.

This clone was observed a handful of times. CDR3 region: CASSRGQVVYEQYV. The CDR3 DNA reads TGTGCCAGCAGCAGGGGACAGGTGGTGTACGAGCAGTACGTC. The chain links TRBV21-1 to TRBJ2-7; TRBD1, the table's D call, was not compared with the DNA. TRBV21-1 is a pseudogene segment. CDR3 size: 14 residues.

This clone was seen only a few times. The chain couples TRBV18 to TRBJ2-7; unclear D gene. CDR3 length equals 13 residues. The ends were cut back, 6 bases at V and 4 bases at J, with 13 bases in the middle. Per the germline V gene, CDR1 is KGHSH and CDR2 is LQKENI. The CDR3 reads CASSHGHRYEQYV. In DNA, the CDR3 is TGTGCCAGCTCTCATGGGCATAGGTACGAGCAGTACGTC.

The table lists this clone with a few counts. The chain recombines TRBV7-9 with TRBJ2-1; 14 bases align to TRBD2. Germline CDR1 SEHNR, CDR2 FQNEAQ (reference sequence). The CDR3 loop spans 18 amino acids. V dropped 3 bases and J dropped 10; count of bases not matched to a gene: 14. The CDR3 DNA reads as TGTGCCAGCAGCTTCGGACTAGCGGGGGGCCCCCCGTGGAGGGAGCAGTTCTTC. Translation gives CASSFGLAGGPPWREQFF.

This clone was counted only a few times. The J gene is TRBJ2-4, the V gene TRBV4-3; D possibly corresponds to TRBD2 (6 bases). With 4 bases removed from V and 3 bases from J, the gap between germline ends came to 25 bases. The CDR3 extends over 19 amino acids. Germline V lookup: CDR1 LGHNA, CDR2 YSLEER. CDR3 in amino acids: CASSPYAGTGEYGKNIQYF. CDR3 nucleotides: TGCGCCAGCAGCCCGTATGCAGGGACTGGGGAATATGGCAAAAACATTCAGTACTTC.

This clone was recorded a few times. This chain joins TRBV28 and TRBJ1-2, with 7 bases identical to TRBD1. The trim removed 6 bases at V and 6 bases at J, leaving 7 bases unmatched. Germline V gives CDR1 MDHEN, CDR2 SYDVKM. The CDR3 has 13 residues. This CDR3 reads CASSLDRVHGYTF. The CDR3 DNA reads TGTGCCAGCAGCCTCGACAGGGTTCATGGCTACACCTTC.

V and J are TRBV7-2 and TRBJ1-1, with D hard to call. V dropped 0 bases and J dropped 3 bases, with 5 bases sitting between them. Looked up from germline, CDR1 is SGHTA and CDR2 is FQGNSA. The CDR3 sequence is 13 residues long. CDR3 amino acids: CASSLALYTEAFF. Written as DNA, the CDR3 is TGTGCCAGCAGCTTAGCGTTGTACACTGAAGCTTTCTTT.

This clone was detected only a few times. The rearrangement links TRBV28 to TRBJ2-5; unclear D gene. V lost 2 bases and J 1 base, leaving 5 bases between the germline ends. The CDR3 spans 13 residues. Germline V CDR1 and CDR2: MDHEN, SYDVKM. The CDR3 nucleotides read TGTGCCAGCAGTTTACCGGTCCAAGAGACCCAGTACTTC. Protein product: CASSLPVQETQYF.

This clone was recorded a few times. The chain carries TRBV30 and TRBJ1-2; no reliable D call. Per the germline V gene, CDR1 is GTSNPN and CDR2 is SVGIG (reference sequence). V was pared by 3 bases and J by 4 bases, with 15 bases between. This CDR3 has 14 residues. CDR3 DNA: TGTGCCTGGAGGGTCCTGGGCAGCTCCTATGGCTACACCTTC. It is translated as CAWRVLGSSYGYTF.

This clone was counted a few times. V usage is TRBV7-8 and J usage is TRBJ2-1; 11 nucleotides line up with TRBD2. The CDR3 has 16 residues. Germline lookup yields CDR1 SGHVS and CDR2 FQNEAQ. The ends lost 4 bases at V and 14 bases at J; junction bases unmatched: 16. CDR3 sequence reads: CASSSVGTSGPRVEFF. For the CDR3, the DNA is TGTGCCAGCAGCTCGGTCGGGACTAGCGGCCCCCGGGTGGAGTTCTTC.

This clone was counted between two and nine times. DNA of the CDR3: TGTGCCAGCAGTGGGGGACAGGGAGCCCCATACAATGAGCAGTTCTTC. It translates to CASSGGQGAPYNEQFF. The chain uses TRBV27 and TRBJ2-1; the match to TRBD1 covers 9 bases. V gave up 5 bases and J gave up 4 bases; unmatched junction bases: 9. This CDR3 has 16 residues. The germline V gene has CDR1 MNHEY and CDR2 SMNVEV (reference sequence).

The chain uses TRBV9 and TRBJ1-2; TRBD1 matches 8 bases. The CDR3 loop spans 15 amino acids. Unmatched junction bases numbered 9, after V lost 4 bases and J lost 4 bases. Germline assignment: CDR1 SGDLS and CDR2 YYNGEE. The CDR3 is CASSSQSGTGYGYTF. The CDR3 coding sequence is TGTGCCAGCAGCTCCCAATCCGGGACAGGCTATGGCTACACCTTC. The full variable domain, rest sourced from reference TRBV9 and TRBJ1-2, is DSGVTQTPKHLITATGQRVTLRCSPRSGDLSVYWYQQSLDQGLQFLIQYYNGEERAKGNILERFSAQQFPDLHSELNLSSLELGDSALYFCASSSQSGTGYGYTFGSGTRLTVV.

CDR3 bases: TGTGCCAGCAGCTCAGGACAGCCGACATACAATGAGCAGTTCTTC. As protein: CASSSGQPTYNEQFF. This chain connects TRBV5-4 to TRBJ2-1; weak D call: TRBD1 (6 bases). The CDR3 is made up of 15 amino acids. Germline V gives CDR1 SGHNT, CDR2 YYREEE (reference sequence). Trimming stripped 3 bases from V and 4 bases from J, with 14 bases between.

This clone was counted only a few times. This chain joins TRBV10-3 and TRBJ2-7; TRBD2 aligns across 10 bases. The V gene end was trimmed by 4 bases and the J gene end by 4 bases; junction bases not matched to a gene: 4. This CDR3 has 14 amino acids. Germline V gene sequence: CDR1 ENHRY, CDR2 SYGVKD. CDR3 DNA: TGTGCCATCAGTGCGTCTAGCGGGAGTTACGAGCAGTACTTC. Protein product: CAISASSGSYEQYF.

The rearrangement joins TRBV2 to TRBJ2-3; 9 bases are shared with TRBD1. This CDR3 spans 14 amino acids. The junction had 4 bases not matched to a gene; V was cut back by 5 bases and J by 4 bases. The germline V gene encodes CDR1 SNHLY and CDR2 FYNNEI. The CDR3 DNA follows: TGTGCCAGCAGTCGGGACAGGGTACCAGATACGCAGTATTTT. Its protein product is CASSRDRVPDTQYF.

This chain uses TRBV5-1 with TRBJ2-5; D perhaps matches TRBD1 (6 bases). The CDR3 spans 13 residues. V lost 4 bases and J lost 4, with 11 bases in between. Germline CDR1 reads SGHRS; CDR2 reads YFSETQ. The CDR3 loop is CASSQGGSETQYF. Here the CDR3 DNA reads TGCGCCAGCAGCCAAGGGGGTTCAGAGACCCAGTACTTC. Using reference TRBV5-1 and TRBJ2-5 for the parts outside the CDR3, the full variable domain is KAGVTQTPRYLIKTRGQQVTLSCSPISGHRSVSWYQQTPGQGLQFLFEYFSETQRNKGNFPGRFSGRQFSNSRSEMNVSTLELGDSALYLCASSQGGSETQYFGPGTRLLVL.

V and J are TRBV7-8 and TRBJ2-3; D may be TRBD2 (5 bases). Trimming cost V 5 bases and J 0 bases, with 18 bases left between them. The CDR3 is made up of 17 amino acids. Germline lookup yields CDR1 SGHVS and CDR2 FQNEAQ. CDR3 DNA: TGTGCCAGCAGCCGATGGACTGCGGTTTCTAGCACAGATACGCAGTATTTT. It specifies CASSRWTAVSSTDTQYF.

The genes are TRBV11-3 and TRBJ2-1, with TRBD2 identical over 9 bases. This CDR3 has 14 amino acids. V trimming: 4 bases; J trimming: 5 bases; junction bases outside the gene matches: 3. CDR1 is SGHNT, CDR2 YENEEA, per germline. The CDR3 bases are TGTGCCAGCAGCTCGGGACTAGCAAACAATGAGCAGTTCTTC. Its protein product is CASSSGLANNEQFF. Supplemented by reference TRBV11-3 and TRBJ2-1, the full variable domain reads EAGVVQSPRYKIIEKKQPVAFWCNPISGHNTLYWYLQNLGQGPELLIRYENEEAVDDSQLPKDRFSAERLKGVDSTLKIQPAELGDSAVYLCASSSGLANNEQFFGPGTRLTVL.

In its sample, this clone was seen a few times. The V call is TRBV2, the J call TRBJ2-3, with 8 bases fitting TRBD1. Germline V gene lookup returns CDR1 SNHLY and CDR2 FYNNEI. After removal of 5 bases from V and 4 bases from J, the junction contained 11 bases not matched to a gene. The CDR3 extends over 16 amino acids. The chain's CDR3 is CASSPIGQGGADTQYF. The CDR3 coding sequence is TGTGCCAGCAGTCCTATAGGACAGGGAGGAGCAGATACGCAGTATTTT.

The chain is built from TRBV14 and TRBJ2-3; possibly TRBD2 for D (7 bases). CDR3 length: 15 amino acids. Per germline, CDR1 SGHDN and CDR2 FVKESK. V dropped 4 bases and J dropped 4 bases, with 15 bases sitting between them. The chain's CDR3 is CASSPLGGHPDTQYF. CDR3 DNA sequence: TGTGCCAGCAGCCCCCTGGGGGGGCACCCAGATACGCAGTATTTT.

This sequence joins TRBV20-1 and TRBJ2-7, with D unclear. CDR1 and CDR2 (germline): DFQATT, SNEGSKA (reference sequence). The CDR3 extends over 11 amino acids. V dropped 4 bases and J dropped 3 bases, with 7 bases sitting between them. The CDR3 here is CSAMTVYEQYF. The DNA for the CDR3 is TGCAGTGCTATGACGGTCTACGAGCAGTACTTC.

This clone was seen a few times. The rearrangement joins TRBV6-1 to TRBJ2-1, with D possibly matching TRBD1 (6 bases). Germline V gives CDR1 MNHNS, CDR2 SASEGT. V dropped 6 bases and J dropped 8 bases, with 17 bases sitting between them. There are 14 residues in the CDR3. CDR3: CASRGPRGSHEQFF. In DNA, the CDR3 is TGTGCCAGCAGAGGCCCGAGGGGGAGCCATGAGCAGTTCTTC.

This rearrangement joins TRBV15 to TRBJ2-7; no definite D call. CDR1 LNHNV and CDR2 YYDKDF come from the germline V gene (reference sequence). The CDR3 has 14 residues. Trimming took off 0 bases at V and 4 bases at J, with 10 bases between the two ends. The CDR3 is CATSRELRRYEQYV. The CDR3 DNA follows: TGTGCCACCAGCAGAGAACTGAGGCGATACGAGCAGTACGTC.

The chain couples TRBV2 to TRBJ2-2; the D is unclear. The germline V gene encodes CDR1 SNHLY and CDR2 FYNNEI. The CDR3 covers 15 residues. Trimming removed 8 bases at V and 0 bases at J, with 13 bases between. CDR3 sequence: CASLSDGANTGELFF. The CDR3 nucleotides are TGTGCCAGCCTTTCGGACGGCGCGAACACCGGGGAGCTGTTTTTT.

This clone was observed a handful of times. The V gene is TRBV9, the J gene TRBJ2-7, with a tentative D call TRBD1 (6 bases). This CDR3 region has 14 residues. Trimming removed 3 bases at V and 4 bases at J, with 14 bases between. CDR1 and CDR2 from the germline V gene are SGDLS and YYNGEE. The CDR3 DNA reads TGTGCCAGCAGCGAGTTAGGGACAACTTACGAGCAGTACTTC. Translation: CASSELGTTYEQYF. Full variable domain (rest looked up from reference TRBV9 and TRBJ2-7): DSGVTQTPKHLITATGQRVTLRCSPRSGDLSVYWYQQSLDQGLQFLIQYYNGEERAKGNILERFSAQQFPDLHSELNLSSLELGDSALYFCASSELGTTYEQYFGPGTRLTVT.

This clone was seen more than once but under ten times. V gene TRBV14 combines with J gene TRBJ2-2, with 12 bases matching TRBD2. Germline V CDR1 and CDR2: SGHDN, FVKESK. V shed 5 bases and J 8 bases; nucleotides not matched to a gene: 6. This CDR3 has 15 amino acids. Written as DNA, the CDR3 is TGTGCCAGCAGCGAGACTAGCGGGAGTACGGGGGAGCTGTTTTTT. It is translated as CASSETSGSTGELFF.

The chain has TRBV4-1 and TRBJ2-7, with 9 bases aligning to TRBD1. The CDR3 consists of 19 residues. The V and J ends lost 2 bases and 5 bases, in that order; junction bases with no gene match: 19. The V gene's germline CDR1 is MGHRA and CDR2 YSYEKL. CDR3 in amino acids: CASSQSGVVDLGQGHEQYV. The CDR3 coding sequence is TGCGCCAGCAGCCAATCGGGCGTGGTTGATCTGGGACAGGGACACGAGCAGTACGTC.